Each of the 20 T cell receptor beta chains below was sequenced from the same sample in a study of cytomegalovirus exposure and HLA in healthy donors. PCR primers comprised 60 Vbeta and 13 Jbeta primers. Some clones are missing from TCRdb's copy, which holds only in-frame ones; the method was immunoSEQ multiplex PCR. The repertoire includes 150,000 to 200,000 clones, roughly 80% of them detected once, and 6.3% sits in the top ten. Sequenced: PBMCs. These receptors were collected from a male donor in good health and CMV-seropositive.

The chain employs TRBV7-2 and TRBJ2-7, with 8 bases that match TRBD2. After removal of 0 bases from V and 6 bases from J, the junction contained 7 bases not matched to a gene. The CDR3 extends over 15 amino acids. Per the germline V gene, CDR1 is SGHTA and CDR2 is FQGNSA. CDR3 in DNA: TGTGCCAGCAGCTTAGCCGCGCGGGGGGCCCCCGAGCAGTACTTC. This codes for CASSLAARGAPEQYF.

V gene TRBV2 combines with J gene TRBJ2-7; D gene uncertain. The ends were cut back, 5 bases at V and 4 bases at J, with 12 bases in the middle. Germline CDR1 reads SNHLY; CDR2 reads FYNNEI. This CDR3 spans 13 amino acids. This CDR3 is CASSNSLSYEQYF. CDR3 coding DNA: TGTGCCAGCAGTAATAGCTTGAGTTACGAGCAGTACTTC.

The CDR3 bases are TGTGCCAGCAGCGTGTCCGGGACAGCCTACGAGCAGTACTTC. Encoded protein: CASSVSGTAYEQYF. The V and J genes are TRBV13 and TRBJ2-7, with TRBD1 matching 7 bases. CDR1 is PRHDT, CDR2 FYEKMQ, per germline (reference sequence). CDR3 length equals 14 residues. Trimming took 5 bases from V and 2 from J; bases not matched to a gene: 6. The whole variable domain, filled in from reference TRBV13 and TRBJ2-7, reads AAGVIQSPRHLIKEKRETATLKCYPIPRHDTVYWYQQGPGQDPQFLISFYEKMQSDKGSIPDRFSAQQFSDYHSELNMSSLELGDSALYFCASSVSGTAYEQYFGPGTRLTVT.

The rearrangement joins TRBV7-3 to TRBJ2-1; TRBD1 matches at 9 bases. Per the germline V gene, CDR1 is SGHTA and CDR2 is FQGTGA. The CDR3 has 15 amino acids. The ends lost 5 bases at V and 8 bases at J; junction bases unmatched: 10. The CDR3 DNA reads TGTGCCAGCAGCACCTCGGGACAGGGTAGCGATGAGCAGTTCTTC. Translation: CASSTSGQGSDEQFF.

This chain joins TRBV9 and TRBJ2-7; 7 bases align to TRBD2. CDR3 size: 15 residues. V was clipped by 0 bases and J by 1 base; unmatched bases: 4. CDR1 and CDR2 (germline): SGDLS, YYNGEE. In DNA, the CDR3 is TGTGCCAGCAGCGTAGGCGGGAGTTTATCCTACGAGCAGTACTTC. Its translation: CASSVGGSLSYEQYF.

This clone was seen once. The chain uses TRBV11-3 and TRBJ2-7; D ambiguous. The CDR3 totals 14 residues. Trimming pared 1 base from V and 1 base from J, leaving 8 bases between. In germline, CDR1 is SGHNT, CDR2 YENEEA. As DNA, the CDR3 is TGTGCCAGCAGCTTAGCAGTGCTTTCCTACGAGCAGTACTTC. Its translation: CASSLAVLSYEQYF.

The V gene is TRBV21-1, the J gene TRBJ2-7; no check of the table's D call, TRBD2, against the DNA was made. TRBV21-1 is designated a pseudogene. The CDR3 sequence is 15 residues long. The CDR3 DNA follows: TGTGCCAGCAGCAAAGCAAGCGGGCGCGCAGACGAGCAGTACTTC. Translation gives CASSKASGRADEQYF.

The chain is built from TRBV5-1 and TRBJ1-2; unclear D gene. CDR3 length: 13 amino acids. Trimming cost V 6 bases and J 2 bases, with 11 bases left between them. CDR1 is SGHRS, CDR2 YFSETQ, per germline. CDR3 region: CASKPEVNYGYTF. In nucleotides, the CDR3 is TGCGCCAGCAAACCAGAGGTAAACTATGGCTACACCTTC.

This chain uses TRBV7-9 with TRBJ2-7; 12 bases map to TRBD1. Trimming took 5 bases from V and 4 from J; bases not matched to a gene: 9. CDR3 length equals 16 residues. Germline V lookup: CDR1 SEHNR, CDR2 FQNEAQ (reference sequence). DNA for the CDR3: TGTGCCAGCAGCCACTCCGGGACAGGGGGCAAGTACGAGCAGTACTTC. It is translated as CASSHSGTGGKYEQYF.

The gene calls are TRBV29-1 and TRBJ2-3; a weak D match, TRBD1 (7 bases). Trimming removed 3 bases at V and 5 bases at J, with 18 bases between. This CDR3 contains 15 residues. The germline V gene has CDR1 SQVTM and CDR2 ANQGSEA. The CDR3 nucleotides read TGCAGCGTTGACGGGGGAGGACAGGCCCTAGATACGCAGTATTTT. It encodes CSVDGGGQALDTQYF.

Only one count was recorded for this clone. The chain recombines TRBV5-6 with TRBJ2-2, with D maybe TRBD2 (5 bases). Trimming shortened V by 0 bases and J by 6 bases, and 15 bases separated the two germline ends. There are 16 residues in the CDR3. Germline V lookup: CDR1 SGHDT, CDR2 YYEEEE. In nucleotides, the CDR3 is TGTGCCAGCAGCTTGGGGTTAGCGTCCCGCCCCGGGGAGCTGTTTTTT. It yields the protein CASSLGLASRPGELFF. Based on the CDR3 plus reference TRBV5-6 and TRBJ2-2, the full variable domain is DAGVTQSPTHLIKTRGQQVTLRCSPKSGHDTVSWYQQALGQGPQFIFQYYEEEERQRGNFPDRFSGHQFPNYSSELNVNALLLGDSALYLCASSLGLASRPGELFFGEGSRLTVL.

The V gene is TRBV19, the J gene TRBJ2-5; unclear D gene. CDR1 LNHDA and CDR2 SQIVND come from the germline V gene (reference sequence). V was pared by 2 bases and J by 2 bases, with 12 bases between. CDR3 length: 15 amino acids. The CDR3 DNA is TGTGCCAGTAGTATAACCATAAACGAGCAAGAGACCCAGTACTTC. Its protein product is CASSITINEQETQYF.

The chain joins TRBV5-6 to TRBJ1-4; TRBD1 agrees at 10 bases. The CDR3 is 15 residues long. Unmatched junction bases numbered 3, after V lost 4 bases and J lost 3 bases. Germline V gives CDR1 SGHDT, CDR2 YYEEEE. CDR3 region: CASSQDRGANEKLFF. CDR3 sequence (DNA): TGTGCCAGCAGCCAGGACAGGGGGGCTAATGAAAAACTGTTTTTT.

The chain is built from TRBV7-3 and TRBJ2-7; D is perhaps TRBD2 (6 bases). This CDR3 comprises 16 residues. V was clipped by 8 bases and J by 0 bases, with 20 bases between them. The V gene's germline CDR1 is SGHTA and CDR2 FQGTGA. The DNA of the CDR3 is TGTGCCAGCGGAGTCGGGGGAGCCTCGAGCTCCTACGAGCAGTACTTC. Amino acids: CASGVGGASSSYEQYF. Full variable domain (rest looked up from reference TRBV7-3 and TRBJ2-7): GAGVSQTPSNKVTEKGKYVELRCDPISGHTALYWYRQSLGQGPEFLIYFQGTGAADDSGLPNDRFFAVRPEGSVSTLKIQRTERGDSAVYLCASGVGGASSSYEQYFGPGTRLTVT.

This clone was observed a single time. The rearrangement joins TRBV10-2 to TRBJ2-7; 8 positions match TRBD2. J was trimmed by 0 bases and V by 4 bases; bases with no gene match: 2. This CDR3 is 14 amino acids long. The germline gives CDR1 WSHSY, CDR2 SAAADI. This chain's CDR3 is CASSGSGSSYEQYF. The CDR3 bases are TGCGCCAGCAGTGGAAGCGGGAGCTCCTACGAGCAGTACTTC.

The V and J genes are TRBV7-9 and TRBJ2-7, with 9 nucleotides matching TRBD1. The germline V gene has CDR1 SEHNR and CDR2 FQNEAQ (reference sequence). V was pared by 7 bases and J by 3 bases, with 10 bases of the junction left unmatched. The CDR3 runs 15 residues. The CDR3 spells CASTLRDREDYEQYF. Here the CDR3 DNA reads TGTGCCAGCACCCTCCGGGACAGGGAAGACTACGAGCAGTACTTC. The full variable domain, rest sourced from reference TRBV7-9 and TRBJ2-7, is DTGVSQNPRHKITKRGQNVTFRCDPISEHNRLYWYRQTLGQGPEFLTYFQNEAQLEKSRLLSDRFSAERPKGSFSTLEIQRTEQGDSAMYLCASTLRDREDYEQYFGPGTRLTVT.

The chain is built from TRBV29-1 and TRBJ2-2; TRBD2 matches at 14 bases. The CDR3 covers 17 residues. Trimming at V came to 5 bases and at J to 1 base, leaving 6 bases not matched to a gene. Germline V gene data show CDR1 as SQVTM and CDR2 as ANQGSEA. This chain's CDR3 is CSVSGTSGSLNTGELFF. The CDR3 nucleotides read TGCAGCGTTTCCGGGACTAGCGGGAGCTTGAACACCGGGGAGCTGTTTTTT.

In regard to this clone: At the DNA level, this CDR3 is encoded by other sequences in the same sample as well. The chain combines TRBV6-1 with TRBJ1-2; D not certain. V dropped 5 bases and J dropped 4 bases, with 11 bases sitting between them. CDR3 length: 13 residues. CDR1 and CDR2 from the germline V gene are MNHNS and SASEGT. In DNA, the CDR3 is TGTGCCAGCAGTTCCGGGGTCCTCTATGGCTACACCTTC. Residues: CASSSGVLYGYTF.

V and J are TRBV13 and TRBJ2-7; weak D call: TRBD1 (6 bases). Trimming cost V 4 bases and J 2 bases, with 15 bases left between them. Germline CDR1 is PRHDT and CDR2 is FYEKMQ (reference sequence). This CDR3 comprises 15 residues. This CDR3 reads CASSSDRARTYEQYF. For the CDR3, the DNA is TGTGCCAGCAGCTCGGACAGAGCCCGAACCTACGAGCAGTACTTC.

The chain couples TRBV4-1 to TRBJ2-7; unclear D gene. The V gene's germline CDR1 is MGHRA and CDR2 YSYEKL. There are 15 residues in the CDR3. V lost 0 bases to trimming and J lost 4 bases, with 13 bases between them. CDR3 in amino acids: CASSQDPSIVYEQYF. The CDR3 DNA reads as TGCGCCAGCAGCCAAGATCCTAGTATCGTATACGAGCAGTACTTC.